The source of this TCR beta chain is a study of T cells expressing NK-cell markers. Study overall: Underlying the TCR beta repertoires were sorted CD3+CD56+NKG2C+, CD3+CD56+NKG2C- and CD3+CD56-NKG2C+ T cells.

Each CDR3 protein gets one entry in TCRdb, which reprocessed the 5' RACE reads and gives no DNA. The sample's table shows some 150,000 distinct CDR3 sequences. The origin of this receptor is a woman in her fifties or sixties in good health. Input material: blood T cells: a sorted CD56 or NKG2C T cell subset, CD4+ or CD8+ T cells, or bulk PBMC T cells (not recorded which).

The CDR3 region is CSARDTDSVEAFF. The genes are TRBV20-1 and TRBJ1-1. Per the germline V gene, CDR1 is DFQATT and CDR2 is SNEGSKA (reference sequence). The CDR3 has 13 amino acids.